This note documents a single T cell receptor beta chain sequence. These data originate in a study of yellow fever vaccine responses in identical twins. Trimming pared 7 bases from V and 0 bases from J, leaving 9 bases between. The CDR3 has 13 residues. Germline CDR1 MDHEN, CDR2 SYDVKM. MiXCR, run by TCRdb on the RT-PCR reads, gives a single entry per CDR3 protein. The sample includes fewer than 4,500 distinct CDR3 sequences, approximately 80% of them seen just once. This sequence originates from a woman aged 18 to 35 who received the yellow fever vaccine. This rearrangement joins TRBV28 to TRBJ1-1; D is ambiguous. The sequencing used T cells from blood (PBMCs), unsorted or a sorted subset (not recorded which), collected before or after yellow fever vaccination (not recorded which). The CDR3 loop reads CASKLPMNTEAFF. The DNA of the CDR3 is TGTGCCAGCAAGTTGCCAATGAACACTGAAGCTTTCTTT.